A single sample gave rise to the 27 T cell receptor beta chains below, sequenced in a study of blood T cell repertoires in COVID-19 (dated by TCRdb to 2018 to 2021). Library prep was done by the immunoSEQ multiplex PCR assay. This immuneACCESS table, as held by TCRdb, lists in-frame sequences with V and J called but not all clones. Of the missing ones, under half trace to an unresolved V gene in checked studies; the others have no known cause. Present in this sample are hundreds of thousands of clones, around 81% of which were seen just once. 7% to 8.5% of the sample is held by the ten biggest clonotypes. Sequenced material: PBMCs or T cells enriched from blood (not recorded which). These receptors were obtained from a woman in her thirties or forties with acute COVID-19.

CDR3 sequence reads: CASSSRQGINTEAFF. CDR3 DNA sequence: TGTGCCAGCAGCAGCCGACAGGGGATTAACACTGAAGCTTTCTTT. The chain employs TRBV7-6 and TRBJ1-1; 8 bases map to TRBD1. V trimming: 5 bases; J trimming: 2 bases; junction bases outside the gene matches: 7. CDR3 length equals 15 residues. Per the germline V gene, CDR1 is SGHVS and CDR2 is FNYEAQ.

The V and J genes are TRBV9 and TRBJ2-2, with 8 positions matching TRBD1. This CDR3 spans 15 amino acids. The ends lost 5 bases at V and 4 bases at J; junction bases unmatched: 7. CDR1 SGDLS and CDR2 YYNGEE come from the germline V gene. The chain's CDR3 is CASSGTGSATGELFF. The CDR3 DNA sequence: TGTGCCAGCAGTGGGACAGGCAGCGCCACCGGGGAGCTGTTTTTT. The variable domain in full, completed from reference TRBV9 and TRBJ2-2, reads DSGVTQTPKHLITATGQRVTLRCSPRSGDLSVYWYQQSLDQGLQFLIQYYNGEERAKGNILERFSAQQFPDLHSELNLSSLELGDSALYFCASSGTGSATGELFFGEGSRLTVL.

The V and J genes are TRBV19 and TRBJ1-2; 8 bases map to TRBD1. The trim removed 4 bases at V and 7 bases at J, leaving 5 bases unmatched. The CDR3 loop spans 13 amino acids. CDR1 and CDR2 from the germline V gene are LNHDA and SQIVND (reference sequence). This chain's CDR3 is CASSKPDRVGYTF. The CDR3, as DNA: TGTGCCAGTAGTAAACCGGACAGGGTTGGCTACACCTTC. Combining the CDR3 with reference TRBV19 and TRBJ1-2 gives the whole variable domain DGGITQSPKYLFRKEGQNVTLSCEQNLNHDAMYWYRQDPGQGLRLIYYSQIVNDFQKGDIAEGYSVSREKKESFPLTVTSAQKNPTAFYLCASSKPDRVGYTFGSGTRLTVV.

This chain uses TRBV11-3 with TRBJ1-5; D unresolved. Germline assignment: CDR1 SGHNT and CDR2 YENEEA. The CDR3 has 14 residues. V gave up 5 bases and J gave up 4 bases, with 12 bases separating them. CDR3 nucleotides: TGTGCCAGCAGCCTATACAGAGATAATCAGCCCCAGCATTTT. Encoded protein: CASSLYRDNQPQHF.

The chain is built from TRBV20-1 and TRBJ1-5; TRBD1 matches 7 bases. J lost 5 bases, V lost 3 bases, and 4 bases had no gene match. Germline CDR1 DFQATT, CDR2 SNEGSKA (reference sequence). The CDR3 covers 13 residues. The CDR3 region is CSASGDRDQPQHF. DNA of the CDR3: TGCAGTGCTAGTGGCGACAGGGATCAGCCCCAGCATTTT.

This sequence joins TRBV12-1 and TRBJ2-3; the DNA was not used to check the table's D call, TRBD2. TRBV12-1 is recorded as a pseudogene. The CDR3 has 14 amino acids. The CDR3 is CASRGLLGGDTQYF. The DNA for the CDR3 is TGTGCCAGCAGAGGACTCCTCGGCGGAGATACGCAGTATTTT.

The chain couples TRBV28 to TRBJ2-6, with 9 bases matching TRBD1. Germline V lookup: CDR1 MDHEN, CDR2 SYDVKM. The V segment lost 6 bases and the J segment 3 bases; nucleotides outside the gene matches: 15. The CDR3 runs 19 residues. CDR3 protein: CASSLIPGQGSSGANVLTF. As DNA, the CDR3 is TGTGCCAGCAGCTTGATACCGGGACAGGGATCGAGTGGGGCCAACGTCCTGACTTTC. The complete variable domain, with remaining parts taken from reference TRBV28 and TRBJ2-6, reads DVKVTQSSRYLVKRTGEKVFLECVQDMDHENMFWYRQDPGLGLRLIYFSYDVKMKEKGDIPEGYSVSREKKERFSLILESASTNQTSMYLCASSLIPGQGSSGANVLTFGAGSRLTVL.

The V and J genes are TRBV6-6 and TRBJ2-7; 11 nucleotides match TRBD2. The V gene's germline CDR1 is MNHNY and CDR2 SVGAGI (reference sequence). This CDR3 is 17 amino acids long. V shed 6 bases and J 5 bases; nucleotides not matched to a gene: 15. The chain's CDR3 is CASSRRAARLAGNEQYF. In DNA form, the CDR3 reads TGTGCCAGCAGCCGACGGGCCGCTAGACTAGCGGGGAACGAGCAGTACTTC.

The chain recombines TRBV4-3 with TRBJ2-3, with D perhaps TRBD2 (6 bases). Trimming left V 0 bases short and J 0 bases short, with 10 bases between. CDR3 length: 16 residues. From germline, CDR1 is LGHNA and CDR2 YSLEER. The DNA of the CDR3 is TGCGCCAGCAGCCAAGATCTGGGGACTAGCACAGATACGCAGTATTTT. This codes for CASSQDLGTSTDTQYF.

The CDR3 bases are TGTGCCAGCAGCCCCACCCGGACAGGAAGCGGCTACACCTTC. Translation: CASSPTRTGSGYTF. V and J are TRBV6-2 or TRBV6-3 and TRBJ1-2; TRBD1 aligns across 7 bases. Germline values: CDR1 MNHEY, CDR2 SVGEGT. This CDR3 is 14 amino acids long. V shed 6 bases and J 8 bases; nucleotides not matched to a gene: 12.

This chain connects TRBV19 to TRBJ1-4; D is undetermined. The V end was cut by 5 bases, the J end by 2 bases, with 18 bases between. Germline V gives CDR1 LNHDA, CDR2 SQIVND (reference sequence). The CDR3 has 17 residues. For the CDR3, the DNA is TGTGCCAGTAGTGTGGAGTATACTAGAAGGACTAATGAAAAACTGTTTTTT. The encoded protein is CASSVEYTRRTNEKLFF.

The chain joins TRBV28 to TRBJ1-6; TRBD1 is a possible D gene (5 bases). Germline values: CDR1 MDHEN, CDR2 SYDVKM. V was cut by 8 bases and J by 8 bases, with 22 bases left in between. This CDR3 is built from 16 residues. CDR3 amino acids: CASARGGGPRDSPLHF. CDR3 coding DNA: TGTGCCAGCGCCCGAGGCGGGGGTCCGCGGGATTCACCCCTCCACTTT. Supplemented by reference TRBV28 and TRBJ1-6, the full variable domain reads DVKVTQSSRYLVKRTGEKVFLECVQDMDHENMFWYRQDPGLGLRLIYFSYDVKMKEKGDIPEGYSVSREKKERFSLILESASTNQTSMYLCASARGGGPRDSPLHFGNGTRLTVT.

V and J are TRBV29-1 and TRBJ2-2; D perhaps matches TRBD2 (5 bases). This CDR3 has 15 residues. The V end lost 0 bases, the J end lost 7 bases, and 15 bases lay between the germline ends. Germline loops: CDR1 SQVTM, CDR2 ANQGSEA. The CDR3 is CSVEDEEVVGGELFF. CDR3 DNA sequence: TGCAGCGTTGAAGATGAGGAGGTTGTAGGCGGGGAGCTGTTTTTT.

This clone has just a few counts. The rearrangement uses TRBV10-1 and TRBJ2-3; D may be TRBD1 (5 bases). Germline CDR1 reads WNHNN; CDR2 reads SYGVQD (reference sequence). Trimming took 4 bases from V and 3 from J, leaving 8 bases between them. The CDR3 has 13 residues. CDR3 amino acids: CASSVGATDTQYF. The CDR3 coding sequence is TGCGCCAGCAGTGTAGGGGCTACAGATACGCAGTATTTT.

The genes are TRBV2 and TRBJ2-1; D is possibly TRBD1 (6 bases). Deletions cut 5 bases from V and 9 bases from J, with 11 bases between. Germline-derived CDR1 and CDR2 are SNHLY and FYNNEI. The length of the CDR3 is 12 residues. The CDR3 spells CASSRQVTEQFF. The CDR3, as DNA: TGTGCCAGCAGTCGACAGGTCACTGAGCAGTTCTTC.

The J gene is TRBJ1-2, the V gene TRBV5-8; D possibly corresponds to TRBD1 (6 bases). CDR3 length: 13 amino acids. In germline, CDR1 is SGHTS, CDR2 YDEGEE. With 2 bases removed from V and 6 bases from J, the gap between germline ends came to 11 bases. For the CDR3, the DNA is TGTGCCAGCAGCTTTTCGGGGGGCGATGGCTACACCTTC. It is translated as CASSFSGGDGYTF.

The chain couples TRBV6-2 or TRBV6-3 to TRBJ1-3, with TRBD1 as a possible D gene (5 bases). Germline V CDR1 and CDR2: MNHEY, SVGEGT. The V and J ends lost 6 bases and 0 bases respectively, with 9 bases between them. This CDR3 contains 14 residues. CDR3 nucleotide sequence: TGTGCCAGCAGCCTAGGGGACTCTGGAAACACCATATATTTT. Amino acid sequence: CASSLGDSGNTIYF.

This chain links TRBV6-5 with TRBJ2-7; 7 bases are a match to TRBD1. CDR1 and CDR2 from the germline V gene are MNHEY and SVGAGI. V lost 7 bases and J lost 5; bases outside the gene matches: 11. CDR3 length equals 14 residues. In DNA form, the CDR3 reads TGTGCCAGCATTCGGGACAGCCTAATCCACGAGCAGTACTTC. This sequence encodes CASIRDSLIHEQYF.

The chain is built from TRBV28 and TRBJ2-3, with TRBD1 matching over 9 bases. Looked up from germline, CDR1 is MDHEN and CDR2 is SYDVKM. V lost 6 bases and J lost 3; bases outside the gene matches: 7. The CDR3 has 15 amino acids. CDR3 region: CASRQTGGGTDTQYF. The CDR3 DNA follows: TGTGCCAGCAGGCAGACAGGGGGAGGAACAGATACGCAGTATTTT. The full variable domain, its missing parts supplied by reference TRBV28 and TRBJ2-3, is DVKVTQSSRYLVKRTGEKVFLECVQDMDHENMFWYRQDPGLGLRLIYFSYDVKMKEKGDIPEGYSVSREKKERFSLILESASTNQTSMYLCASRQTGGGTDTQYFGPGTRLTVL.

This rearrangement joins TRBV5-1 to TRBJ2-5; TRBD1 is a possible D gene (6 bases). Germline V gene sequence: CDR1 SGHRS, CDR2 YFSETQ. This CDR3 region has 15 residues. The germline V and J ends were trimmed by 6 bases and 0 bases, with 15 bases remaining between them. This chain's CDR3 is CASKKRNRDQETQYF. CDR3 nucleotide sequence: TGCGCCAGCAAAAAACGGAACAGGGACCAAGAGACCCAGTACTTC.

The chain employs TRBV6-5 and TRBJ2-7; D gene unclear. Trimming cost V 4 bases and J 7 bases, with 20 bases left between them. CDR1 is MNHEY and CDR2 is SVGAGI in the germline V gene. CDR3 size: 15 residues. CDR3 region: CASSSRPTGSREQYF. The DNA of the CDR3 is TGTGCCAGCAGTTCCCGACCCACCGGCTCCAGGGAGCAGTACTTC.

The DNA for the CDR3 is TGCAGCGTTGGTGGAGGCAGAACCCTAGAAAATGAGCAGTTCTTC. Amino acids: CSVGGGRTLENEQFF. The genes are TRBV29-1 and TRBJ2-1; the D gene is possibly TRBD2 (5 bases). The V and J ends lost 4 bases and 7 bases respectively, with 20 bases between them. The CDR3 runs 15 residues. CDR1 SQVTM and CDR2 ANQGSEA come from the germline V gene.

The chain combines TRBV7-9 with TRBJ1-1; maybe TRBD1 (5 bases). V dropped 0 bases and J dropped 7 bases, with 15 bases sitting between them. This CDR3 is built from 15 residues. Germline V CDR1 and CDR2: SEHNR, FQNEAQ (reference sequence). The CDR3 spells CASSLASGLLDEAFF. The DNA for the CDR3 is TGTGCCAGCAGCTTAGCCTCAGGGTTGCTGGATGAAGCTTTCTTT. Variable domain in full (rest from reference TRBV7-9 and TRBJ1-1): DTGVSQNPRHKITKRGQNVTFRCDPISEHNRLYWYRQTLGQGPEFLTYFQNEAQLEKSRLLSDRFSAERPKGSFSTLEIQRTEQGDSAMYLCASSLASGLLDEAFFGQGTRLTVV.

The V and J genes are TRBV7-6 and TRBJ1-1; D gene ambiguous. V lost 5 bases to trimming and J lost 0 bases, with 13 bases between them. Looked up from germline, CDR1 is SGHVS and CDR2 is FNYEAQ. The CDR3 consists of 15 residues. This CDR3 reads CASSPRLKMNTEAFF. In nucleotides, the CDR3 is TGTGCCAGCAGCCCGAGACTGAAGATGAACACTGAAGCTTTCTTT.

V usage is TRBV3-1 (or the pseudogene TRBV3-2) and J usage is TRBJ2-5; D is possibly TRBD2 (6 bases). This CDR3 comprises 14 residues. Per the germline V gene, CDR1 is LGHDT and CDR2 is YNNKEL (reference sequence). Trimming removed 5 bases at V and 2 bases at J, with 12 bases between. CDR3 sequence reads: CASSDRDLQETQYF. In DNA form, the CDR3 reads TGTGCCAGCAGCGACCGGGACTTGCAAGAGACCCAGTACTTC.

The rearrangement joins TRBV7-3 to TRBJ1-2, with 9 bases fitting TRBD1. V shed 5 bases, J shed 8 bases, and the junction held 6 bases outside the gene matches. The CDR3 length is 13 residues. Germline-derived CDR1 and CDR2 are SGHTA and FQGTGA. Here the CDR3 reads CASSITGGAGYTF. In nucleotides, the CDR3 is TGTGCCAGCAGCATTACAGGGGGCGCGGGCTACACCTTC.

This clone was observed a single time. J is TRBJ2-3 and V is TRBV5-4; the D gene is possibly TRBD2 (5 bases). The CDR3 totals 17 residues. Germline CDR1 is SGHNT and CDR2 is YYREEE (reference sequence). V shed 5 bases and J shed 1 base, with 20 bases lying between them. CDR3 protein: CASSQPQVGVRTDTQYF. For the CDR3, the DNA is TGTGCCAGCAGTCAACCTCAGGTCGGGGTTCGCACAGATACGCAGTATTTT. The full variable domain, its missing parts supplied by reference TRBV5-4 and TRBJ2-3, is ETGVTQSPTHLIKTRGQQVTLRCSSQSGHNTVSWYQQALGQGPQFIFQYYREEENGRGNFPPRFSGLQFPNYSSELNVNALELDDSALYLCASSQPQVGVRTDTQYFGPGTRLTVL.